There are a few counts of the clone carrying this T cell receptor beta chain. The target antigen is unknown. This record comes from a study of T-cell memory formation after mild COVID-19. TCRdb reanalysed the 5' RACE reads using MiXCR and keeps one entry per CDR3 protein. This table holds roughly 110,000 distinct CDR3 sequences, about an eighth found once. General study results and limits: The finding that pre-infection memory included some responding clones suggested that cross-reactive memory joined.

The CDR3 consists of 13 residues. CDR1 LGHNA and CDR2 YNFKEQ come from the germline V gene. The V end was cut by 0 bases, the J end by 8 bases, with 10 bases between. The source of this sequence is a man aged 18 to 30 who had mild COVID-19 (a few samples of this study predate the infection). Cell type and time point are not known. Material: PBMCs or a T cell subset sorted from them (not recorded which). The chain couples TRBV4-2 to TRBJ1-2; no clear D. This CDR3 is CASSQDRNGGYTF. The CDR3 bases are TGTGCCAGCAGCCAAGATAGAAACGGGGGCTACACCTTC.